The clone carrying this T cell receptor (beta chain) was seen only a few times. Its antigen is currently unknown. V dropped 0 bases and J dropped 11; count of bases not matched to a gene: 6. The CDR3 runs to 13 residues. Per the germline V gene, CDR1 is SQVTM and CDR2 is ANQGSEA. The data belong to a study of T cell responses to AZD1222 COVID-19 vaccine. Study-level findings and limits: Nearly half of spike-specific TCRs reportedly target variant regions that are unmutated in the B.1.351 and B.1.1.7 variants. The donors showed a predominance of white British ancestry and of females, with possible underestimation of clonal diversity. In all cases, repertoires were sampled only after the peak T cell response.

Produced via immunoSEQ multiplex PCR; TCRdb's table is partial and in-frame only. The sample carries 150,000 to 180,000 clones, 70% to 90% recorded once. The source of this sequence is an adult in good health. Sequencing was performed on peripheral blood, taken on day 0 of MenACWY control vaccination. The chain couples TRBV29-1 to TRBJ2-2; 7 bases fit TRBD1. The CDR3 loop is CSVEDRGQAELFF. CDR3 DNA: TGCAGCGTTGAAGATAGGGGGCAGGCCGAGCTGTTTTTT.